This T cell receptor beta chain was sequenced during a study of T-cell reconstitution after alpha-beta-depleted transplantation in children. General observations from the study: Where some patients showed high TCRbeta diversity at day 60, it came from recipient T cells and thymic progenitors that had survived. There were reportedly several hundred expanded graft clones from which alpha-beta T cells came about two months after transplant. Most T-cell counts and diversity one year after the transplant came from T cells that were newly produced.

A TCRbeta library incorporating unique molecular identifiers was prepared. TCRdb processed the PCR reads anew with MiXCR; each CDR3 protein has one entry. Here the sample spans about 400,000 distinct CDR3 sequences, around 15% being singletons. In regard to this clonotype: Its cognate antigen is unknown.

The CDR3 totals 16 residues. Germline V CDR1 and CDR2: SEHNR, FQNEAQ (reference sequence). The V end lost 8 bases, the J end lost 1 base, and 17 bases lay between the germline ends. V and J are TRBV7-9 and TRBJ2-2; weak D call: TRBD1 (6 bases). The sample in question was PBMCs, mostly from graft donor cells, obtained 360 days after TCRalphabeta/CD19-depleted stem cell transplant. The receptor's source is a boy under two years old who had a stem cell transplant for Wiskott-Aldrich syndrome, so the T cells may come from the graft donor. The CDR3 coding sequence is TGTGCCAGCGCATCAGGACTCAGGGGGAACACCGGGGAGCTGTTTTTT. Amino acids: CASASGLRGNTGELFF.